One sample yielded the 30 T cell receptor beta chains listed below, sequenced in a study of shared clonotypes between healthy human individuals. Terminally differentiated effector memory CD45RA+ cells were excluded by CCR7 positive selection of CD45RO-negative cells. Generated by immunoSEQ multiplex PCR, the TCRdb table keeps only in-frame clones and is missing some. The profile covers around 1,900,000 clones, with 85% to 95% appearing a single time and less than 2% taken by the ten largest. Material: naive CD8+ T cells from PBMCs. The receptors here all came from a man aged 18 to 30 in good health. Some clones in this sample may be carry-over from other donors' samples.

J is TRBJ2-6 and V is TRBV7-3, with D hard to call. The V end lost 5 bases, the J end lost 3 bases, and 8 bases lay between the germline ends. The germline V gene encodes CDR1 SGHTA and CDR2 FQGTGA. CDR3 length: 14 amino acids. The CDR3: CASSPRDGANVLTF. CDR3 DNA sequence: TGTGCCAGCAGCCCGCGCGATGGGGCCAACGTCCTGACTTTC. Using reference TRBV7-3 and TRBJ2-6 for the parts outside the CDR3, the full variable domain is GAGVSQTPSNKVTEKGKYVELRCDPISGHTALYWYRQSLGQGPEFLIYFQGTGAADDSGLPNDRFFAVRPEGSVSTLKIQRTERGDSAVYLCASSPRDGANVLTFGAGSRLTVL.

V usage is TRBV19 and J usage is TRBJ2-7; TRBD2 might be the D (6 bases). Trimming removed 3 bases from V and 2 bases from J, with 14 bases in between. This CDR3 has 15 residues. Germline V lookup: CDR1 LNHDA, CDR2 SQIVND (reference sequence). The CDR3 loop reads CASSIGTSITYEQYF. DNA for the CDR3: TGTGCCAGTAGTATCGGAACTAGCATAACCTACGAGCAGTACTTC.

This clone has just one count. The gene calls are TRBV5-4 and TRBJ1-1; D unclear. With 4 bases removed from V and 4 bases from J, the gap between germline ends came to 14 bases. Germline V gene sequence: CDR1 SGHNT, CDR2 YYREEE (reference sequence). The CDR3 is made up of 14 amino acids. The CDR3 nucleotides read TGTGCCAGCAGCGAGGACCTACGTGGCACTGAAGCTTTCTTT. It is translated as CASSEDLRGTEAFF.

The chain uses TRBV7-2 and TRBJ2-7; D gene unclear. Trimming shortened V by 2 bases and J by 4 bases, and 15 bases separated the two germline ends. The germline V gene has CDR1 SGHTA and CDR2 FQGNSA. This CDR3 contains 15 residues. This CDR3 is CASSLTGVAPYEQYF. CDR3 DNA: TGTGCCAGCAGCTTAACTGGGGTTGCACCATACGAGCAGTACTTC.

The CDR3 sequence: CSAEGDSYEQYF. CDR3 nucleotide sequence: TGCAGCGCCGAGGGGGACAGCTACGAGCAGTACTTC. The genes are TRBV29-1 and TRBJ2-5; TRBD1 agrees at 7 bases. The DNA end lines up better with TRBJ2-7; the J call may be wrong. The CDR3 has 12 amino acids. The V gene's germline CDR1 is SQVTM and CDR2 ANQGSEA.

This clone was recorded once. The rearrangement links TRBV29-1 to TRBJ1-3; D ambiguous. This CDR3 is built from 15 residues. V was cut by 4 bases and J by 2 bases, with 15 bases left in between. Germline CDR1 is SQVTM and CDR2 is ANQGSEA. The CDR3 is CSVVGKGRTGNTIYF. The CDR3 region has the DNA TGCAGCGTTGTAGGAAAGGGAAGAACTGGAAACACCATATATTTT.

The V gene is TRBV28, the J gene TRBJ1-5; perhaps TRBD1 as D (6 bases). This CDR3 spans 15 amino acids. V gave up 4 bases and J gave up 0 bases, with 10 bases separating them. The V gene's germline CDR1 is MDHEN and CDR2 SYDVKM. In DNA, the CDR3 is TGTGCCAGCAGTTCCCTGACAGGTAGCAATCAGCCCCAGCATTTT. It yields the protein CASSSLTGSNQPQHF.

This chain joins TRBV16 and TRBJ2-7; 7 positions match TRBD2. V gave up 4 bases and J gave up 0 bases; unmatched junction bases: 12. This CDR3 comprises 17 residues. The germline gives CDR1 KGHSY, CDR2 FQNENV. DNA for the CDR3: TGTGCCAGCAGCCCCCCCCGGAGTGGCGGGAGCTCCTACGAGCAGTACTTC. Translating gives CASSPPRSGGSSYEQYF.

This chain connects TRBV11-2 to TRBJ2-3; D gene unclear. CDR1 is SGHAT and CDR2 is FQNNGV in the germline V gene. The CDR3 loop spans 17 amino acids. The germline V and J ends were trimmed by 2 bases and 0 bases, with 15 bases remaining between them. CDR3 bases: TGTGCCAGCAGCTTAAGTTCAGGCTCGACTAGCACAGATACGCAGTATTTT. Its translation is CASSLSSGSTSTDTQYF.

This clone was recorded only once. This chain connects TRBV4-3 to TRBJ2-7, with 7 bases aligning to TRBD1. The CDR3 consists of 15 residues. Germline assignment: CDR1 LGHNA and CDR2 YSLEER. The trim removed 4 bases at V and 3 bases at J, leaving 9 bases unmatched. The CDR3 here is CASSPLTGLGYEQYF. In nucleotides, the CDR3 is TGCGCCAGCAGCCCACTGACAGGGCTCGGCTACGAGCAGTACTTC.

The V and J genes are TRBV28 and TRBJ1-6; perhaps TRBD1 as D (5 bases). V lost 1 base to trimming and J lost 7 bases, with 8 bases between them. Germline V gives CDR1 MDHEN, CDR2 SYDVKM. The CDR3 runs 14 residues. The CDR3 DNA reads TGTGCCAGCAGTTTATCCCAGGGAAATTCACCCCTCCACTTT. This gives the protein CASSLSQGNSPLHF.

This clone was recorded only once. J is TRBJ2-6 and V is TRBV21-1. TRBV21-1 is labeled a pseudogene. This CDR3 has 18 residues. CDR3 in DNA: TGTGCCAGCAGCAAAGGGCCAGTGGGACGCTCTGGGGCCAACGTCCTGACTTTC. It codes for CASSKGPVGRSGANVLTF.

This chain connects TRBV4-1 to TRBJ2-7; 11 bases align to TRBD2. The CDR3 consists of 18 residues. J was trimmed by 0 bases and V by 0 bases; bases with no gene match: 7. Germline CDR1 reads MGHRA; CDR2 reads YSYEKL. CDR3 loop: CASSQDLTSGTLSYEQYF. Written as DNA, the CDR3 is TGCGCCAGCAGCCAAGATTTGACTAGCGGGACACTCTCCTACGAGCAGTACTTC.

V is TRBV27 and J is TRBJ2-3; the D is unclear. Trimming removed 0 bases from V and 0 bases from J, with 10 bases in between. This CDR3 is built from 16 residues. From germline, CDR1 is MNHEY and CDR2 SMNVEV (reference sequence). CDR3 DNA sequence: TGTGCCAGCAGTTTATCTAGGCCCAGGAGCACAGATACGCAGTATTTT. Its translation: CASSLSRPRSTDTQYF.

This clone was counted a single time. This chain uses TRBV5-8 with TRBJ2-7; D unclear. Germline V gene sequence: CDR1 SGHTS, CDR2 YDEGEE. The ends were cut back, 4 bases at V and 3 bases at J, with 8 bases in the middle. The CDR3 spans 12 residues. CDR3 DNA sequence: TGTGCCAGCAGCCTCGATCTCTACGAGCAGTACTTC. It translates to CASSLDLYEQYF. The variable domain in full, with the rest retrieved from reference TRBV5-8 and TRBJ2-7, is EAGVTQSPTHLIKTRGQQATLRCSPISGHTSVYWYQQALGLGLQFLLWYDEGEERNRGNFPPRFSGRQFPNYSSELNVNALELEDSALYLCASSLDLYEQYFGPGTRLTVT.

V and J are TRBV7-9 and TRBJ2-1, with TRBD2 matching over 9 bases. Germline V gives CDR1 SEHNR, CDR2 FQNEAQ (reference sequence). J lost 2 bases, V lost 2 bases, and 4 bases had no gene match. The CDR3 spans 16 residues. CDR3 nucleotides: TGTGCCAGCAGCTTATTGGCGGGAGGGGCCTACAATGAGCAGTTCTTC. Translation: CASSLLAGGAYNEQFF.

This chain joins TRBV2 and TRBJ2-5, with 7 bases identical to TRBD2. V gave up 7 bases and J gave up 5 bases; unmatched junction bases: 13. The CDR3 runs 15 residues. Germline lookup yields CDR1 SNHLY and CDR2 FYNNEI. The CDR3 DNA sequence: TGTGCCAGCATTCCGCGGACTAGTGTTAGTGAGACCCAGTACTTC. As protein: CASIPRTSVSETQYF.

A remark on this clone: This same CDR3 is encoded by further DNA sequences in the sample. The genes are TRBV27 and TRBJ1-1; tentatively, D is TRBD1 (5 bases). The CDR3 length is 14 residues. The germline V gene encodes CDR1 MNHEY and CDR2 SMNVEV (reference sequence). V dropped 2 bases and J dropped 1 base, with 8 bases sitting between them. Here the CDR3 reads CASSLRGGNTEAFF. The DNA of the CDR3 is TGTGCCAGCAGTTTAAGGGGAGGGAACACTGAAGCTTTCTTT.

The V call is TRBV15, the J call TRBJ2-7; D is perhaps TRBD1 (5 bases). V was trimmed by 3 bases and J by 5 bases, leaving 11 bases between them. The CDR3 covers 13 residues. CDR1 is LNHNV, CDR2 YYDKDF, per germline (reference sequence). CDR3 residues: CATSSPGRDEQYF. The CDR3 DNA is TGTGCCACCAGCAGTCCCGGCAGGGACGAGCAGTACTTC.

The genes are TRBV7-9 and TRBJ2-3, with D possibly being TRBD2 (5 bases). CDR1 is SEHNR, CDR2 FQNEAQ, per germline (reference sequence). Deletions cut 6 bases from V and 5 bases from J, with 9 bases between. This CDR3 has 12 amino acids. CDR3 in amino acids: CASRIGLDTQYF. For the CDR3, the DNA is TGTGCCAGCAGGATAGGACTAGATACGCAGTATTTT. Complete variable domain (other parts from reference TRBV7-9 and TRBJ2-3): DTGVSQNPRHKITKRGQNVTFRCDPISEHNRLYWYRQTLGQGPEFLTYFQNEAQLEKSRLLSDRFSAERPKGSFSTLEIQRTEQGDSAMYLCASRIGLDTQYFGPGTRLTVL.

V gene TRBV7-2 combines with J gene TRBJ2-5, with D perhaps given as TRBD1 or TRBD2 (5 bases each). V was trimmed by 4 bases and J by 4 bases, leaving 16 bases between them. This CDR3 region has 15 residues. The germline CDR1 and CDR2 sequences are SGHTA and FQGNSA. CDR3 residues: CASSSRDEKPETQYF. DNA for the CDR3: TGTGCCAGCAGCTCCCGGGACGAAAAGCCAGAGACCCAGTACTTC.

The rearrangement links TRBV6-6 to TRBJ2-7; 7 bases align to TRBD2. The CDR3 runs to 14 residues. V shed 5 bases, J shed 5 bases, and the junction held 9 bases outside the gene matches. Germline assignment: CDR1 MNHNY and CDR2 SVGAGI (reference sequence). The CDR3 loop is CASSQAGDLDEQYF. CDR3 nucleotide sequence: TGTGCCAGCAGTCAGGCGGGAGACCTCGACGAGCAGTACTTC.

The chain is built from TRBV28 and TRBJ2-5, with TRBD1 as a possible D gene (7 bases). Deletions cut 4 bases from V and 1 base from J, with 13 bases between. Germline values: CDR1 MDHEN, CDR2 SYDVKM. This CDR3 region has 15 residues. The CDR3 protein is CASSSGDSLQETQYF. The CDR3 region has the DNA TGTGCCAGCAGTTCGGGGGACAGCCTCCAAGAGACCCAGTACTTC.

The chain couples TRBV9 to TRBJ2-4; 8 positions match TRBD1. Germline assignment: CDR1 SGDLS and CDR2 YYNGEE. The V segment lost 0 bases and the J segment 1 base; nucleotides outside the gene matches: 21. CDR3 length: 22 residues. CDR3 bases: TGTGCCAGCAGCGTAGCCTCAGCCGCGACAGGGGAAAGTCCCTTGGCCAAAAACATTCAGTACTTC. Encoded protein: CASSVASAATGESPLAKNIQYF.

V and J are TRBV4-2 and TRBJ2-7; D is undetermined. Germline CDR1 LGHNA, CDR2 YNFKEQ. The V end was cut by 0 bases, the J end by 7 bases, with 7 bases between. This CDR3 has 12 residues. CDR3 in amino acids: CASSQEFSEQYF. The CDR3 bases are TGTGCCAGCAGCCAAGAATTTTCTGAGCAGTACTTC.

The chain is built from TRBV6-5 and TRBJ2-1; D is unclear. This CDR3 spans 13 amino acids. In germline, CDR1 is MNHEY, CDR2 SVGAGI. V was trimmed by 0 bases and J by 10 bases, leaving 10 bases between them. CDR3 amino acids: CASSYSEGIEQFF. CDR3 DNA: TGTGCCAGCAGTTACTCGGAAGGGATCGAGCAGTTCTTC.

This clone has only one observation. The J gene is TRBJ1-2, the V gene TRBV5-6; no clear D gene. This CDR3 has 13 residues. V dropped 2 bases and J dropped 5 bases, with 10 bases sitting between them. Germline V gene lookup returns CDR1 SGHDT and CDR2 YYEEEE. CDR3 nucleotide sequence: TGTGCCAGCAGCTTAGGGTCCCAATATGGCTACACCTTC. Encoded protein: CASSLGSQYGYTF.

J is TRBJ2-7 and V is TRBV14; weak D call: TRBD2 (6 bases). Germline CDR1 is SGHDN and CDR2 is FVKESK. The CDR3 extends over 15 amino acids. Trimming left V 0 bases short and J 4 bases short, with 13 bases between. The CDR3 is CASSQEAGRVYEQYF. The CDR3 DNA is TGTGCCAGCAGCCAAGAGGCGGGGCGGGTGTACGAGCAGTACTTC.

The chain recombines TRBV14 with TRBJ2-3; D is undetermined. V was cut by 5 bases and J by 3 bases, with 3 bases left in between. The CDR3 sequence is 11 residues long. Germline CDR1 reads SGHDN; CDR2 reads FVKESK. The CDR3 coding sequence is TGTGCCAGCAGCACTACAGATACGCAGTATTTT. Its translation: CASSTTDTQYF.

This clone was counted only a few times. The genes are TRBV7-9 and TRBJ1-1; D is perhaps TRBD1 (5 bases). The CDR3 sequence is 15 residues long. V lost 5 bases to trimming and J lost 2 bases, with 15 bases between them. Germline CDR1 SEHNR, CDR2 FQNEAQ (reference sequence). CDR3 DNA sequence: TGTGCCAGCAGCGATAGACAGCCAAGAAACACTGAAGCTTTCTTT. Translating it yields CASSDRQPRNTEAFF.